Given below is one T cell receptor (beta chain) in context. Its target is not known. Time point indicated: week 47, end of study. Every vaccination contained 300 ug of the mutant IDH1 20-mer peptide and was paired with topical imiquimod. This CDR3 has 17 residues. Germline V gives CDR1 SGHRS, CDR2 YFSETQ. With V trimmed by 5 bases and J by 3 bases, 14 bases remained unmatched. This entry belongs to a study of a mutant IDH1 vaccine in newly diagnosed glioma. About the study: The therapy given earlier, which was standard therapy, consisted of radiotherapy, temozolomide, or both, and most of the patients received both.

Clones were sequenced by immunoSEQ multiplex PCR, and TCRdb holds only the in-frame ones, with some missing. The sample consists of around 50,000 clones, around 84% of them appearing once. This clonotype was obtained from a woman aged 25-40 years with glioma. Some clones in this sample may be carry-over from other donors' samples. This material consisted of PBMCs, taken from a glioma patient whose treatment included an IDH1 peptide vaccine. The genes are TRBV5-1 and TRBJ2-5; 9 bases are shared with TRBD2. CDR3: CASSIQFIAGVEETQYF. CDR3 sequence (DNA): TGCGCCAGCAGTATACAATTTATAGCGGGGGTCGAAGAGACCCAGTACTTC.